This TCR beta chain was recovered during a study of graft-versus-host responses after intestinal transplantation. Findings and caveats of the study: Some patients had graft-donor T cell macrochimerism. In their allografts, the ratios of graft-versus-host to host-versus-graft T cell clones were high.

Libraries were prepared by immunoSEQ multiplex PCR; TCRdb keeps only in-frame clonotypes and omits some of them. The sample shows some 90,000 clones, more than 90% of them seen only once. Points on this clone: Its antigen is currently unknown.

CDR3 size: 12 residues. V was clipped by 2 bases and J by 8 bases, with 7 bases between them. Per the germline V gene, CDR1 is SEHNR and CDR2 is FQNEAQ (reference sequence). This chain joins TRBV7-9 and TRBJ2-4; D gene unclear. The specimen comprised unstimulated CD4+ T cells sorted from spleen or lymph node cells, sampled before intestinal transplant. The receptor comes from a human donor who received an intestinal transplant. CDR3 amino acids: CASSLSSDIQYF. The DNA for the CDR3 is TGTGCCAGCAGCTTATCTAGTGACATTCAGTACTTC.